This T cell receptor beta chain originates from a study of blood T cell repertoires in COVID-19. The overall study: Some COVID-19 samples were acute and others convalescent; all came from the United States, Italy and Spain.

As handled by the study authors: The authors estimated nucleated cell counts from reference gene primer amplification. Data came from immunoSEQ multiplex PCR; TCRdb stores just in-frame clones and leaves some out. That table supplies the V and J calls and clone size; D and trimming were determined from the DNA. The sample shows some 100,000 clones, roughly nine tenths of them seen only once. Trimming pared 7 bases from V and 8 bases from J, leaving 14 bases between. CDR1 and CDR2 (germline): MNHEY, SVGAGI. CDR3 size: 12 residues. Sequencing was carried out using peripheral blood. The TCR comes from a man aged 45-60 years with acute or convalescent COVID-19. The chain recombines TRBV6-5 with TRBJ1-2; D is unclear. The CDR3 bases are TGTGCCAGCACTCGTAGCGGTGGAGGCTACACCTTC. It encodes CASTRSGGGYTF.